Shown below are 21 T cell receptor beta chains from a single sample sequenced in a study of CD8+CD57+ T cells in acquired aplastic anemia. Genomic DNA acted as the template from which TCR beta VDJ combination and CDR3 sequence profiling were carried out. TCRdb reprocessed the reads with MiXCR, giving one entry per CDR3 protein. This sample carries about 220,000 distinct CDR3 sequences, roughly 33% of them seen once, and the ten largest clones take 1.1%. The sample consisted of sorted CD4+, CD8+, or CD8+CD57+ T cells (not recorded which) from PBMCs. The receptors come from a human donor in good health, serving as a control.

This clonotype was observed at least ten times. The CDR3 DNA sequence: TGTGCCTCAGGACAGGGACAGAACTATGGCTACACCTTC. Protein product: CASGQGQNYGYTF. The chain joins TRBV10-3 to TRBJ1-2; TRBD1 agrees at 8 bases. Germline loops: CDR1 ENHRY, CDR2 SYGVKD. The CDR3 totals 13 residues. Trimming took 11 bases from V and 2 from J; bases not matched to a gene: 7.

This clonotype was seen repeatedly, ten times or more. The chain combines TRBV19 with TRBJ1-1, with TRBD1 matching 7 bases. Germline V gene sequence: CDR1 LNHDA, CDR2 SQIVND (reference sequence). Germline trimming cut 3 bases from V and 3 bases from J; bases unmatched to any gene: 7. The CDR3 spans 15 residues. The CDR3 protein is CASSIPGTADTEAFF. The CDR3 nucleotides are TGTGCCAGTAGTATCCCAGGGACAGCTGACACTGAAGCTTTCTTT.

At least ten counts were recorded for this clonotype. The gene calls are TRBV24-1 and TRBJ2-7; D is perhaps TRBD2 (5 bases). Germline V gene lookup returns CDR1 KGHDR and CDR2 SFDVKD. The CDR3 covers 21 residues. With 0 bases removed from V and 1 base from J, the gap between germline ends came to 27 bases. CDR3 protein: CATSDLHSPDIPSYRSYEQYF. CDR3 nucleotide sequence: TGTGCCACCAGTGATTTGCATTCCCCGGATATTCCTAGCTACCGTTCCTACGAGCAGTACTTC.

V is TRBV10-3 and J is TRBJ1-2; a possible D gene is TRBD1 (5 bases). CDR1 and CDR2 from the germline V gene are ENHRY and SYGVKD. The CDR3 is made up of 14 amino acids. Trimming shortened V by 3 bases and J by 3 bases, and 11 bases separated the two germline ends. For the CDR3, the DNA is TGTGCCATCAGTGAAAAGGGGTGGGACTATGGCTACACCTTC. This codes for CAISEKGWDYGYTF.

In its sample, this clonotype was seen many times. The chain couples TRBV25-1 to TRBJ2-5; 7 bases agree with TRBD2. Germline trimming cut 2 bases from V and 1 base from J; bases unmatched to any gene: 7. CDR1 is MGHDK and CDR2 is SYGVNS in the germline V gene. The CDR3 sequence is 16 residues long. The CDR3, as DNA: TGTGCCAGCAGTGAAGGGCAGCGGGGACTCCAAGAGACCCAGTACTTC. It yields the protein CASSEGQRGLQETQYF.

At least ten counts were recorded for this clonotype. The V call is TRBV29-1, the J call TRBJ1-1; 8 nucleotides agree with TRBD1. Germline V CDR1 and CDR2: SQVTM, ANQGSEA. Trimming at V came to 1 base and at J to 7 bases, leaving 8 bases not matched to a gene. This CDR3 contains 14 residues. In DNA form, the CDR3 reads TGCAGCGTTGAAGGACAGGGGATTGGGCGTGAAGCTTTCTTT. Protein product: CSVEGQGIGREAFF.

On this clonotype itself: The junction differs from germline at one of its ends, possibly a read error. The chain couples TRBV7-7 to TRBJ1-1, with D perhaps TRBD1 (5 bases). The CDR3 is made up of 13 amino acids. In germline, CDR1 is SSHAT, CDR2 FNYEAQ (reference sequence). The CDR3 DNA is TGTGCTAGCAGCTTTAAGCAGGGCACTGAAGCTTTCTTT. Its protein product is CASSFKQGTEAFF.

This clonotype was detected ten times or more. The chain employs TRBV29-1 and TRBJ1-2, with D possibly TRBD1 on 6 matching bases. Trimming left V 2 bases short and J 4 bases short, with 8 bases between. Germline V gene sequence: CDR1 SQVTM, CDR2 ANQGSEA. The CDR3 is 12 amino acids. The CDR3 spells CSVENRAYGYTF. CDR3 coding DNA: TGCAGCGTTGAAAACAGGGCCTATGGCTACACCTTC.

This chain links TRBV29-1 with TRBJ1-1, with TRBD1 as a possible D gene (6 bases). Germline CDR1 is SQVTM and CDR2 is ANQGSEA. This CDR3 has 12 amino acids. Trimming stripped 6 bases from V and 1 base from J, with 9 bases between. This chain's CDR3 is CSVHRANTEAFF. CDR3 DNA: TGCAGCGTCCACAGGGCGAACACTGAAGCTTTCTTT.

The CDR3 DNA sequence: TGTGCCAGCAGTCCAGGGACCTTAACTAACTATGGCTACACCTTC. This encodes CASSPGTLTNYGYTF. The V call is TRBV6-1, the J call TRBJ1-2, with a tentative D call TRBD1 (5 bases). CDR1 is MNHNS and CDR2 is SASEGT in the germline V gene. The V end was cut by 5 bases, the J end by 0 bases, with 13 bases between. The CDR3 covers 15 residues.

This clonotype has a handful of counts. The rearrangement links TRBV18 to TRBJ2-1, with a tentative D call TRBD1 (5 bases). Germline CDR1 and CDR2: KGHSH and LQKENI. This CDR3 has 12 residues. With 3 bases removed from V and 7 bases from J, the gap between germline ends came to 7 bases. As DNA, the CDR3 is TGTGCCAGCTCACCCCAGGGAAATGAGCAGTTCTTC. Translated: CASSPQGNEQFF. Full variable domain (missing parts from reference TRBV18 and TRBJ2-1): NAGVMQNPRHLVRRRGQEARLRCSPMKGHSHVYWYRQLPEEGLKFMVYLQKENIIDESGMPKERFSAEFPKEGPSILRIQQVVRGDSAAYFCASSPQGNEQFFGPGTRLTVL.

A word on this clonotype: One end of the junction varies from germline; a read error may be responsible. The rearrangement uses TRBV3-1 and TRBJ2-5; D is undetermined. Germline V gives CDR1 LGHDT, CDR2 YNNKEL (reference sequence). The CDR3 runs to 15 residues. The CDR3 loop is CASGQVRSNQETQYF. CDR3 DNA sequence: TGTGCCAGCGGCCAAGTTCGAAGTAACCAAGAGACCCAGTACTTC.

DNA for the CDR3: TGTGCCAGCAGCCCCCCGGGGGGTGAAGCTTTCTTT. Translating gives CASSPPGGEAFF. The chain combines TRBV5-4 with TRBJ1-1; D might be TRBD1 (5 bases). Germline lookup yields CDR1 SGHNT and CDR2 YYREEE (reference sequence). The CDR3 has 12 residues. The V gene lost 4 bases and the J gene lost 7 bases, with 11 bases spanning the gap.

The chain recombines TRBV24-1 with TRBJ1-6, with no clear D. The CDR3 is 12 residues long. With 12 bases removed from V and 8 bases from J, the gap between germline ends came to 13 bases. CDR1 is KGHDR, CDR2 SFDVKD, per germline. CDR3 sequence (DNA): TGTGCCGCGACTAGCGGGCATTCACCCCTCCACTTT. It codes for CAATSGHSPLHF.

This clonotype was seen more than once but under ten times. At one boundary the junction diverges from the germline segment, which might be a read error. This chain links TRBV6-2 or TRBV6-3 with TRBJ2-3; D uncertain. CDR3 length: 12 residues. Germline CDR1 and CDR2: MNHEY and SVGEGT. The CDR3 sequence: CASGYIPDTQYF. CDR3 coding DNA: TGTGCCAGCGGTTACATACCAGATACGCAGTATTTT.

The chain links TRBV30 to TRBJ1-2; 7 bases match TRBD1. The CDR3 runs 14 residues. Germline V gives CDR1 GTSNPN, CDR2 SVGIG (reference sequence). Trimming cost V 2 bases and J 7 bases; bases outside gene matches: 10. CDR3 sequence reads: CAWSPTGDRRGYTF. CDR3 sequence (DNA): TGTGCCTGGAGTCCCACAGGGGACCGGCGTGGCTACACCTTC.

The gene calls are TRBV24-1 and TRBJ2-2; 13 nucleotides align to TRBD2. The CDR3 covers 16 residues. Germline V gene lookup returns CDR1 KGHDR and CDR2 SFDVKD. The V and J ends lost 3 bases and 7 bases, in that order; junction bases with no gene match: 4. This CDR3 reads CATSDLGTSGDGELFF. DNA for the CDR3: TGTGCCACCAGTGATCTAGGGACTAGCGGGGACGGGGAGCTGTTTTTT.

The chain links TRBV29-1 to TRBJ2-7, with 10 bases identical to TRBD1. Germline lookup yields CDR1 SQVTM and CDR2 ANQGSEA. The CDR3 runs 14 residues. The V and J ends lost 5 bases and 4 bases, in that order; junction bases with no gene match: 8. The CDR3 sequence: CSVPGQGRRYEQYF. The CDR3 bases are TGCAGCGTTCCGGGACAGGGGAGGCGATACGAGCAGTACTTC.

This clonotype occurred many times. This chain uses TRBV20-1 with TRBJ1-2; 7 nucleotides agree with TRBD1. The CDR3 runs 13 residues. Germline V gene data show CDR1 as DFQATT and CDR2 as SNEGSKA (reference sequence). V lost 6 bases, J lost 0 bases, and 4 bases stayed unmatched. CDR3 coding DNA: TGCAGTGCCAGACAGGGATCTAACTATGGCTACACCTTC. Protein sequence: CSARQGSNYGYTF.

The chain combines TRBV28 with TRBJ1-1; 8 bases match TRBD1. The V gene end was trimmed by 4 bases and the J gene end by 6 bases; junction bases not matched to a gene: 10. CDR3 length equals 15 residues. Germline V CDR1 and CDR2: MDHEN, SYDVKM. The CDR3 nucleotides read TGTGCCAGCAGTTCCCTCAACCCGGGACAGGCTGAAGCTTTCTTT. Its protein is CASSSLNPGQAEAFF.

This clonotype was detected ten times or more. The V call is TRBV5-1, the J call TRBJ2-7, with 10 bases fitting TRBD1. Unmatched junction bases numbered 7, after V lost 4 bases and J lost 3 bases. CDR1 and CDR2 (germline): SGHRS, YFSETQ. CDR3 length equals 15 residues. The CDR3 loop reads CASSLGQGKIYEQYF. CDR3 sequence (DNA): TGCGCCAGCAGCCTGGGACAGGGGAAGATCTACGAGCAGTACTTC. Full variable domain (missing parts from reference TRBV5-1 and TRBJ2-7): KAGVTQTPRYLIKTRGQQVTLSCSPISGHRSVSWYQQTPGQGLQFLFEYFSETQRNKGNFPGRFSGRQFSNSRSEMNVSTLELGDSALYLCASSLGQGKIYEQYFGPGTRLTVT.